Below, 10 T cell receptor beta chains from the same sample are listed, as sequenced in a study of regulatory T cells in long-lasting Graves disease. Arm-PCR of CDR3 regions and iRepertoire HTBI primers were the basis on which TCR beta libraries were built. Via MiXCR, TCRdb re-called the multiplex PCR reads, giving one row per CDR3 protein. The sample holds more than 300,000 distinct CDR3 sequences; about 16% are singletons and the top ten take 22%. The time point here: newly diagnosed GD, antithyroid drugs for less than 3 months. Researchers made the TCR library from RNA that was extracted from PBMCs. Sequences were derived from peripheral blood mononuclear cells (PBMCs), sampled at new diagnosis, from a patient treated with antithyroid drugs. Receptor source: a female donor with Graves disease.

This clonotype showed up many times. In nucleotides, the CDR3 is TGTGCCAGCCACCGGGACGAAGGGGTGAACACTGAAGCTTTCTTT. Residues: CASHRDEGVNTEAFF. The genes are TRBV2 and TRBJ1-1; the D gene is possibly TRBD1 (5 bases). V lost 8 bases and J 0 bases, leaving 16 bases between the germline ends. This CDR3 is 15 amino acids long. CDR1 and CDR2 (germline): SNHLY, FYNNEI. The whole variable domain, filled in from reference TRBV2 and TRBJ1-1, reads EPEVTQTPSHQVTQMGQEVILRCVPISNHLYFYWYRQILGQKVEFLVSFYNNEISEKSEIFDDQFSVERPDGSNFTLKIRSTKLEDSAMYFCASHRDEGVNTEAFFGQGTRLTVV.

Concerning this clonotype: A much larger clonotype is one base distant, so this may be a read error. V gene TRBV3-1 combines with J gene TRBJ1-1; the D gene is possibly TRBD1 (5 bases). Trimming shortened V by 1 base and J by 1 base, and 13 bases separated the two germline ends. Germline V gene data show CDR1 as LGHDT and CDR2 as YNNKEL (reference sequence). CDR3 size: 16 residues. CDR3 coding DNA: TGTGCCAGCAGCCAAGGGGGGGGATGTGGGAACACTGAAGCTTTCTTT. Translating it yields CASSQGGGCGNTEAFF.

CDR3 sequence reads: CSARDAGPGNTIYF. CDR3 sequence (DNA): TGCAGTGCTAGAGATGCCGGACCGGGAAACACCATATATTTT. The gene calls are TRBV20-1 and TRBJ1-3; no clear D. The CDR3 consists of 14 residues. The V gene's germline CDR1 is DFQATT and CDR2 SNEGSKA (reference sequence). V was shortened by 0 bases and J by 4 bases, with 10 bases between the two germline ends.

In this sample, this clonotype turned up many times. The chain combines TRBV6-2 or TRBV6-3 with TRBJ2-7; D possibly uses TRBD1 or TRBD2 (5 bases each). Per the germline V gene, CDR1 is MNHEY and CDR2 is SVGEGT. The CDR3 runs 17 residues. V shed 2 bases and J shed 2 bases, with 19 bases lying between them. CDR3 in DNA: TGTGCCAGCAGTTACCCCCCGGGGCGGGTTGAAACCTACGAGCAGTACTTC. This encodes CASSYPPGRVETYEQYF.

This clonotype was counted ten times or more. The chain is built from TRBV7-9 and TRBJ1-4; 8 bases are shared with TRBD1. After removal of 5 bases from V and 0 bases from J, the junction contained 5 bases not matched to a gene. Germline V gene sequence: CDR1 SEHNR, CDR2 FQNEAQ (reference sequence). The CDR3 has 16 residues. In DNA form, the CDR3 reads TGTGCCAGCAGCCCAGACAGGGGTGCAACTAATGAAAAACTGTTTTTT. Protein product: CASSPDRGATNEKLFF.

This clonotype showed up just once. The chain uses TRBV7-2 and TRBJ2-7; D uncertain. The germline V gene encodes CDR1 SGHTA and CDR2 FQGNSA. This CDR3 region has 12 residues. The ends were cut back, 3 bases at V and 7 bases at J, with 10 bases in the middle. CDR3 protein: CASSFYYNEQYF. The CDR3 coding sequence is TGTGCCAGCAGCTTTTATTACAATGAGCAGTACTTC.

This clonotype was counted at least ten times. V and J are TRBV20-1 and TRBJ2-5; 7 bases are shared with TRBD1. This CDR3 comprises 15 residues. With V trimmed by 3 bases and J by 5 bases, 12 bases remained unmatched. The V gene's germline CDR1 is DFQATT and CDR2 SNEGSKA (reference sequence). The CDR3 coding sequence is TGCAGTGCTAGCCGAGAGGGTAGGGGGCCGGAGACCCAGTACTTC. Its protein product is CSASREGRGPETQYF.

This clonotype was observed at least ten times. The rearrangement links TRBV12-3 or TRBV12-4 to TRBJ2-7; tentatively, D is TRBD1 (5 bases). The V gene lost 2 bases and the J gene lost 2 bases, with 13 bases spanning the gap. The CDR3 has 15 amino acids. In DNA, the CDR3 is TGTGCCAGCAGTTTAAACACAGGTTCACCCTACGAGCAGTACTTC. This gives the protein CASSLNTGSPYEQYF.

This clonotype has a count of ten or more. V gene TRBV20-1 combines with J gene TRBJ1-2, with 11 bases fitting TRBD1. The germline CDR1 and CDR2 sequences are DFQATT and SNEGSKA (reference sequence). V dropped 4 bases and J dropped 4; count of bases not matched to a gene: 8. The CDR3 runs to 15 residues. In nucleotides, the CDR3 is TGCAGTGCTAAGCCGGGACAGGGGGAGATCTATGGCTACACCTTC. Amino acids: CSAKPGQGEIYGYTF.

CDR3 region: CASSFRGFGEQYF. The CDR3 DNA follows: TGTGCCAGCAGTTTCAGGGGTTTCGGCGAGCAGTACTTC. This rearrangement joins TRBV28 to TRBJ2-7; a possible D gene is TRBD1 (6 bases). CDR1 and CDR2 (germline): MDHEN, SYDVKM. Trimming pared 3 bases from V and 6 bases from J, leaving 12 bases between. The CDR3 covers 13 residues.